This TCR beta chain was captured by sequencing in a study of blood T cell repertoires in COVID-19. Study context: The analysed material was cDNA or gDNA that came from T cells, B-cell-depleted T cells, or PBMCs.

Germline assignment: CDR1 ENHRY and CDR2 SYGVKD. The CDR3 spans 12 residues. Trimming stripped 4 bases from V and 4 bases from J, with 4 bases between. Participants, roughly 18 to 90 years old, spanned around 25 US areas. What the recovered Cohort 3 donors had was two negative PCRs, clearance, or symptom resolution. TCRdb's table, derived via immunoSEQ multiplex PCR, lists solely in-frame clones and lacks some. The repertoire holds about 320,000 clones, with approximately 88% as singletons. Sequencing was carried out using PBMCs or T cells enriched from blood (not recorded which). V usage is TRBV10-3 and J usage is TRBJ1-4; no clear D. This TCR came from a man in his sixties who had recovered from COVID-19. The CDR3, as DNA: TGTGCCATCAGTGGAGATAATGAAAAACTGTTTTTT. Amino acid sequence: CAISGDNEKLFF.